Below, 28 T cell receptor beta chains from the same sample are listed, as sequenced in a study of T cell responses to AZD1222 COVID-19 vaccine. Measured with immunoSEQ multiplex PCR; TCRdb has only the in-frame clones, and not every one. Of 55,000 to 60,000 clones listed, 85% are singletons. Sequencing used peripheral blood, obtained on day 0 of MenACWY control vaccination. The source is an adult in good health.

The V call is TRBV10-3, the J call TRBJ1-1; 8 bases are a match to TRBD1. Germline trimming cut 7 bases from V and 5 bases from J; bases unmatched to any gene: 6. The germline V gene has CDR1 ENHRY and CDR2 SYGVKD. This CDR3 is built from 13 residues. CDR3 amino acids: CAITKTGVTEAFF. DNA of the CDR3: TGTGCCATCACCAAGACAGGGGTGACTGAAGCTTTCTTT.

V usage is TRBV6-5 and J usage is TRBJ2-1; D unresolved. Trimming removed 0 bases from V and 8 bases from J, with 8 bases in between. The CDR3 is 13 amino acids. Germline V gene sequence: CDR1 MNHEY, CDR2 SVGAGI. The CDR3 bases are TGTGCCAGCAGTTACTCGTTTCGGGATGAGCAGTTCTTC. It encodes CASSYSFRDEQFF.

There are a few counts of this clone. J is TRBJ2-2 and V is TRBV3-1 (or the pseudogene TRBV3-2); no clear D gene. V was clipped by 0 bases and J by 9 bases, with 11 bases between them. Looked up from germline, CDR1 is LGHDT and CDR2 is YNNKEL (reference sequence). CDR3 length: 14 amino acids. CDR3 amino acids: CASSQDLGFWELFF. CDR3 sequence (DNA): TGTGCCAGCAGCCAAGACTTGGGCTTCTGGGAGCTGTTTTTT.

CDR3 loop: CASSRDRNTEAFF. CDR3 sequence (DNA): TGTGCCAGCAGCAGAGACCGAAACACTGAAGCTTTCTTT. The chain uses TRBV7-2 and TRBJ1-1, with no clear D. The germline V gene encodes CDR1 SGHTA and CDR2 FQGNSA. The CDR3 contains 13 residues. V was shortened by 5 bases and J by 2 bases, with 9 bases between the two germline ends.

The chain recombines TRBV2 with TRBJ2-2; the D gene is possibly TRBD2 (6 bases). Germline V CDR1 and CDR2: SNHLY, FYNNEI. V lost 3 bases and J 7 bases, leaving 12 bases between the germline ends. The CDR3 is 14 residues long. As DNA, the CDR3 is TGTGCCAGCAGTGATTGGAGGGGTGGCGGGGAGCTGTTTTTT. Protein product: CASSDWRGGGELFF.

The chain is built from TRBV7-2 and TRBJ1-1; D is unresolved. The CDR3 runs 13 residues. Germline CDR1 is SGHTA and CDR2 is FQGNSA. V dropped 3 bases and J dropped 3 bases, with 8 bases sitting between them. The CDR3 loop is CASSLGQHTEAFF. CDR3 DNA sequence: TGTGCCAGCAGCTTGGGTCAACACACTGAAGCTTTCTTT.

This clone was recorded once. The rearrangement uses TRBV6-5 and TRBJ2-2; 9 bases match TRBD1. The germline V gene encodes CDR1 MNHEY and CDR2 SVGAGI. CDR3 size: 15 residues. Losses at the gene ends were 5 bases for V and 4 bases for J; bases not matched to a gene: 5. CDR3 sequence reads: CASSLQGARTGELFF. The CDR3 region has the DNA TGTGCCAGCAGTCTACAGGGGGCGCGCACCGGGGAGCTGTTTTTT.

The chain is built from TRBV21-1 and TRBJ2-3; the DNA was not used to check the table's D call, TRBD2. TRBV21-1 is tagged as a pseudogene. The CDR3 length is 15 residues. This CDR3 is CASNRSSGSQDTQYF. In DNA, the CDR3 is TGTGCCAGCAACCGATCTAGCGGGAGTCAAGATACGCAGTATTTT.

The chain joins TRBV28 to TRBJ1-1; 7 bases are a match to TRBD1. Germline V CDR1 and CDR2: MDHEN, SYDVKM. The ends lost 4 bases at V and 2 bases at J; junction bases unmatched: 13. The CDR3 sequence is 17 residues long. CDR3 loop: CASSSPSIWDRNTEAFF. The CDR3 nucleotides read TGTGCCAGCAGTTCGCCCTCCATTTGGGACAGAAACACTGAAGCTTTCTTT. The full variable domain, rest sourced from reference TRBV28 and TRBJ1-1, is DVKVTQSSRYLVKRTGEKVFLECVQDMDHENMFWYRQDPGLGLRLIYFSYDVKMKEKGDIPEGYSVSREKKERFSLILESASTNQTSMYLCASSSPSIWDRNTEAFFGQGTRLTVV.

The rearrangement links TRBV5-6 to TRBJ2-1; maybe TRBD2 (7 bases). CDR1 and CDR2 (germline): SGHDT, YYEEEE. CDR3 size: 17 residues. V was trimmed by 0 bases and J by 8 bases, leaving 21 bases between them. As DNA, the CDR3 is TGTGCCAGCAGCTTGGCTAGGTGGCTAGCGGAGGGGGATGAGCAGTTCTTC. This gives the protein CASSLARWLAEGDEQFF.

The chain uses TRBV28 and TRBJ2-7; D is unclear. Germline assignment: CDR1 MDHEN and CDR2 SYDVKM. Deletions cut 4 bases from V and 2 bases from J, with 9 bases between. The CDR3 extends over 13 amino acids. The CDR3 sequence is CASSSTNPYEQYF. CDR3 DNA: TGTGCCAGCAGTTCCACTAACCCCTACGAGCAGTACTTC.

The genes are TRBV19 and TRBJ1-6; TRBD1 might be the D (5 bases). The V and J ends lost 3 bases and 0 bases respectively, with 18 bases between them. Germline V lookup: CDR1 LNHDA, CDR2 SQIVND (reference sequence). The CDR3 has 19 residues. This CDR3 is CASSIPPGGASSYNSPLHF. CDR3 nucleotides: TGTGCCAGTAGTATCCCCCCAGGCGGGGCCAGCTCCTATAATTCACCCCTCCACTTT. The full variable domain, its missing parts supplied by reference TRBV19 and TRBJ1-6, is DGGITQSPKYLFRKEGQNVTLSCEQNLNHDAMYWYRQDPGQGLRLIYYSQIVNDFQKGDIAEGYSVSREKKESFPLTVTSAQKNPTAFYLCASSIPPGGASSYNSPLHFGNGTRLTVT.

J is TRBJ2-3 and V is TRBV7-9; the match to TRBD2 covers 7 bases. The junction had 2 bases not matched to a gene; V was cut back by 1 base and J by 1 base. Germline V lookup: CDR1 SEHNR, CDR2 FQNEAQ (reference sequence). The length of the CDR3 is 15 residues. CDR3 sequence (DNA): TGTGCCAGCAGCTTAGTGGGACTACGCACAGATACGCAGTATTTT. Translating it yields CASSLVGLRTDTQYF. Full variable domain (rest looked up from reference TRBV7-9 and TRBJ2-3): DTGVSQNPRHKITKRGQNVTFRCDPISEHNRLYWYRQTLGQGPEFLTYFQNEAQLEKSRLLSDRFSAERPKGSFSTLEIQRTEQGDSAMYLCASSLVGLRTDTQYFGPGTRLTVL.

The J gene is TRBJ2-7, the V gene TRBV28; tentatively, D is TRBD1 or TRBD2 (6 bases each). Trimming took off 7 bases at V and 2 bases at J, with 12 bases between the two ends. This CDR3 is 13 amino acids long. Germline lookup yields CDR1 MDHEN and CDR2 SYDVKM. This CDR3 is CASNGGSPYEQYF. DNA for the CDR3: TGTGCCAGCAACGGGGGCTCACCCTACGAGCAGTACTTC. Full variable domain (rest looked up from reference TRBV28 and TRBJ2-7): DVKVTQSSRYLVKRTGEKVFLECVQDMDHENMFWYRQDPGLGLRLIYFSYDVKMKEKGDIPEGYSVSREKKERFSLILESASTNQTSMYLCASNGGSPYEQYFGPGTRLTVT.

The chain is built from TRBV14 and TRBJ2-7; no reliable D call. V was clipped by 3 bases and J by 3 bases, with 6 bases between them. Germline V gene lookup returns CDR1 SGHDN and CDR2 FVKESK. The CDR3 is made up of 12 amino acids. CDR3 in DNA: TGTGCCAGCAGCCAGGGATACTACGAGCAGTACTTC. This encodes CASSQGYYEQYF.

The chain has TRBV25-1 and TRBJ2-1; D is undetermined. Germline CDR1 reads MGHDK; CDR2 reads SYGVNS. V was pared by 3 bases and J by 6 bases, with 12 bases between. This CDR3 is 14 amino acids long. This CDR3 reads CASSDVTRANEQFF. CDR3 sequence (DNA): TGTGCCAGCAGTGATGTGACCCGCGCCAATGAGCAGTTCTTC. The full variable domain, in which reference TRBV25-1 and TRBJ2-1 provide the parts outside the CDR3, is EADIYQTPRYLVIGTGKKITLECSQTMGHDKMYWYQQDPGMELHLIHYSYGVNSTEKGDLSSESTVSRIRTEHFPLTLESARPSHTSQYLCASSDVTRANEQFFGPGTRLTVL.

The chain links TRBV19 to TRBJ1-5, with TRBD1 matching over 7 bases. Germline CDR1 reads LNHDA; CDR2 reads SQIVND (reference sequence). The CDR3 spans 13 residues. After removal of 2 bases from V and 9 bases from J, the junction contained 4 bases not matched to a gene. Here the CDR3 DNA reads TGTGCCAGTAGTATATCAGGGGGGGGGCCCCAGCATTTT. Protein: CASSISGGGPQHF.

V and J are TRBV5-1 and TRBJ2-7, with D possibly being TRBD2 (5 bases). Trimming took 4 bases from V and 0 from J, leaving 14 bases between them. In germline, CDR1 is SGHRS, CDR2 YFSETQ. The CDR3 length is 15 residues. CDR3 bases: TGCGCCAGCAGCACTGTAAGCGGAAGCTCCTACGAGCAGTACTTC. Protein: CASSTVSGSSYEQYF. The variable domain in full, completed from reference TRBV5-1 and TRBJ2-7, reads KAGVTQTPRYLIKTRGQQVTLSCSPISGHRSVSWYQQTPGQGLQFLFEYFSETQRNKGNFPGRFSGRQFSNSRSEMNVSTLELGDSALYLCASSTVSGSSYEQYFGPGTRLTVT.

The chain combines TRBV9 with TRBJ2-3, with 9 bases fitting TRBD2. J lost 6 bases, V lost 3 bases, and 8 bases had no gene match. Germline CDR1 is SGDLS and CDR2 is YYNGEE. The length of the CDR3 is 15 residues. This CDR3 reads CASSATSGAFDTQYF. The DNA for the CDR3 is TGTGCCAGCAGCGCGACTAGCGGAGCGTTCGATACGCAGTATTTT. Full variable domain (rest looked up from reference TRBV9 and TRBJ2-3): DSGVTQTPKHLITATGQRVTLRCSPRSGDLSVYWYQQSLDQGLQFLIQYYNGEERAKGNILERFSAQQFPDLHSELNLSSLELGDSALYFCASSATSGAFDTQYFGPGTRLTVL.

V is TRBV19 and J is TRBJ2-2; possibly TRBD2 for D (6 bases). The V gene lost 6 bases and the J gene lost 1 base, with 9 bases spanning the gap. The germline gives CDR1 LNHDA, CDR2 SQIVND (reference sequence). The CDR3 consists of 14 residues. The CDR3 loop reads CASSWRENTGELFF. The DNA of the CDR3 is TGTGCCAGTAGCTGGCGGGAGAACACCGGGGAGCTGTTTTTT.

The rearrangement links TRBV7-3 to TRBJ2-1; 7 bases fit TRBD2. The ends lost 4 bases at V and 8 bases at J; junction bases unmatched: 14. This CDR3 comprises 16 residues. CDR1 SGHTA and CDR2 FQGTGA come from the germline V gene. The CDR3 is CASSSRAGVSYDEQFF. CDR3 in DNA: TGTGCCAGCAGCTCACGGGCGGGAGTGAGTTATGATGAGCAGTTCTTC.

J is TRBJ2-1 and V is TRBV28; no definite D call. Germline values: CDR1 MDHEN, CDR2 SYDVKM. The CDR3 runs 15 residues. V was pared by 5 bases and J by 12 bases, with 23 bases between. CDR3 amino acids: CASSLAGTQDVGQFF. In DNA form, the CDR3 reads TGTGCCAGCAGTCTGGCCGGAACCCAGGATGTGGGGCAGTTCTTC.

The V and J genes are TRBV15 and TRBJ2-3; 14 nucleotides agree with TRBD2. The CDR3 has 17 residues. The V segment lost 3 bases and the J segment 4 bases; nucleotides outside the gene matches: 6. Germline CDR1 LNHNV, CDR2 YYDKDF (reference sequence). CDR3 DNA: TGTGCCACCAGCAGGGGACTAGCGGGAGTAGGCCCAGATACGCAGTATTTT. This encodes CATSRGLAGVGPDTQYF.

This clone was seen just once. The sample carries other DNA sequences with the same CDR3. The chain joins TRBV18 to TRBJ1-1; unclear D gene. Trimming left V 2 bases short and J 1 base short, with 5 bases between. CDR1 and CDR2 (germline): KGHSH, LQKENI. There are 13 residues in the CDR3. CDR3 DNA: TGTGCCAGCTCACCATTGGAGAACACTGAAGCTTTCTTT. Protein sequence: CASSPLENTEAFF.

J is TRBJ1-5 and V is TRBV4-1; unclear D gene. The CDR3 has 16 amino acids. V was cut by 0 bases and J by 2 bases, with 11 bases left in between. CDR1 and CDR2 (germline): MGHRA, YSYEKL. CDR3: CASSQDPGGGNQPQHF. The CDR3 DNA follows: TGCGCCAGCAGCCAAGATCCTGGAGGTGGCAATCAGCCCCAGCATTTT.

This clone was counted only a few times. The genes are TRBV2 and TRBJ1-5; possible D gene TRBD1, 5 bases. The CDR3 consists of 14 residues. The V end lost 5 bases, the J end lost 3 bases, and 11 bases lay between the germline ends. CDR1 and CDR2 (germline): SNHLY, FYNNEI. The CDR3, as DNA: TGTGCCAGCAGTTCGGGGCTTTCCAATCAGCCCCAGCATTTT. This encodes CASSSGLSNQPQHF. The full variable domain, with the rest looked up from reference TRBV2 and TRBJ1-5, is EPEVTQTPSHQVTQMGQEVILRCVPISNHLYFYWYRQILGQKVEFLVSFYNNEISEKSEIFDDQFSVERPDGSNFTLKIRSTKLEDSAMYFCASSSGLSNQPQHFGDGTRLSIL.

This sequence joins TRBV28 and TRBJ1-2; unclear D gene. Trimming shortened V by 2 bases and J by 8 bases, and 12 bases separated the two germline ends. This CDR3 has 13 amino acids. The V gene's germline CDR1 is MDHEN and CDR2 SYDVKM. CDR3 residues: CASSLKVDRGYTF. CDR3 nucleotide sequence: TGTGCCAGCAGTTTAAAAGTAGACCGGGGCTACACCTTC.

V usage is TRBV7-9 and J usage is TRBJ1-1, with D perhaps matching TRBD1 (6 bases). The V end was cut by 1 base, the J end by 5 bases, with 8 bases between. Germline V gene sequence: CDR1 SEHNR, CDR2 FQNEAQ (reference sequence). This CDR3 comprises 13 residues. This CDR3 reads CASSLGGGTEAFF. CDR3 sequence (DNA): TGTGCCAGCAGCTTAGGAGGGGGGACTGAAGCTTTCTTT.